The 31 T cell receptor beta chains below come from one sample, sequenced in a study of neoadjuvant anti-PD-1 for oral cavity cancer. Produced via immunoSEQ multiplex PCR; TCRdb's table is partial and in-frame only. The sample yields 80,000 to 95,000 clones, more than 80% seen once. The source was PBMCs, collected before nivolumab (anti-PD-1) treatment. Receptors were obtained from a person aged 35 to 85 with oral cavity squamous cell carcinoma.

Comments on this clone: A much larger clone differs by one base, so this may be a read error. The chain is built from TRBV7-2 and TRBJ1-2, with 7 bases fitting TRBD1. Per germline, CDR1 SGHTA and CDR2 FQGNSA. The CDR3 is 13 amino acids. Trimming cost V 4 bases and J 2 bases; bases outside gene matches: 1. For the CDR3, the DNA is TGTGCCAGCAGCTCGACAGGGAACTATGGCTACACCTTC. It specifies CASSSTGNYGYTF. Full variable domain (outside the CDR3, taken from reference TRBV7-2 and TRBJ1-2): GAGVSQSPSNKVTEKGKDVELRCDPISGHTALYWYRQSLGQGLEFLIYFQGNSAPDKSGLPSDRFSAERTGGSVSTLTIQRTQQEDSAVYLCASSSTGNYGYTFGSGTRLTVV.

The chain recombines TRBV7-9 with TRBJ2-1, with 9 bases identical to TRBD2. With 5 bases clipped from V and 12 bases from J, the junction kept 8 bases outside the gene matches. Germline assignment: CDR1 SEHNR and CDR2 FQNEAQ (reference sequence). The CDR3 is made up of 13 amino acids. This chain's CDR3 is CASSPSGLAAQFF. CDR3 DNA: TGTGCCAGCAGCCCATCGGGACTAGCTGCGCAGTTCTTC.

This clone was seen only a few times. The chain recombines TRBV5-1 with TRBJ2-1, with TRBD1 matching over 9 bases. CDR1 SGHRS and CDR2 YFSETQ come from the germline V gene. Trimming at V came to 5 bases and at J to 13 bases, leaving 10 bases not matched to a gene. The CDR3 totals 13 residues. The CDR3 sequence is CASRGTGIVEQFF. CDR3 bases: TGCGCCAGCAGAGGGACAGGGATCGTAGAACAGTTCTTC.

V is TRBV2 and J is TRBJ2-3; 7 bases are a match to TRBD1. CDR1 is SNHLY, CDR2 FYNNEI, per germline. J lost 6 bases, V lost 4 bases, and 10 bases had no gene match. The CDR3 consists of 15 residues. The CDR3 protein is CASSGQGSPTDTQYF. CDR3 nucleotide sequence: TGTGCCAGCAGTGGACAGGGTTCACCTACGGATACGCAGTATTTT.

This chain connects TRBV6-4 to TRBJ2-1, with TRBD2 identical over 8 bases. V lost 4 bases to trimming and J lost 0 bases; unmatched junction nucleotides: 5. The CDR3 spans 16 residues. Germline CDR1 and CDR2: MRHNA and SNTAGT. The CDR3 nucleotides are TGTGCCAGCAGTGTCCTAAGCGGGAGCTCCTACAATGAGCAGTTCTTC. As protein: CASSVLSGSSYNEQFF.

The chain uses TRBV30 and TRBJ1-5, with D possibly matching TRBD1 (5 bases). The CDR3 extends over 14 amino acids. Trimming pared 4 bases from V and 6 bases from J, leaving 16 bases between. Germline CDR1 is GTSNPN and CDR2 is SVGIG (reference sequence). The CDR3 is CAWNPGGGGQPQHF. CDR3 DNA sequence: TGTGCCTGGAACCCGGGGGGGGGAGGTCAGCCCCAGCATTTT.

The rearrangement uses TRBV27 and TRBJ2-5; a possible D gene is TRBD2 (5 bases). The germline V gene encodes CDR1 MNHEY and CDR2 SMNVEV (reference sequence). This CDR3 region has 17 residues. Trimming took 2 bases from V and 7 from J, leaving 23 bases between them. The CDR3 loop is CASSLNLPDAAGGTQYF. In DNA, the CDR3 is TGTGCCAGCAGTTTAAATCTTCCGGACGCGGCGGGCGGGACCCAGTACTTC.

This chain connects TRBV6-6 to TRBJ1-4; D remains unclear. Trimming cost V 0 bases and J 5 bases, with 7 bases left between them. CDR1 is MNHNY, CDR2 SVGAGI, per germline (reference sequence). The CDR3 has 14 amino acids. The CDR3: CASSYSSRNEKLFF. DNA of the CDR3: TGTGCCAGCAGTTACTCGAGTCGCAATGAAAAACTGTTTTTT.

The rearrangement joins TRBV2 to TRBJ2-7, with D unresolved. V was shortened by 5 bases and J by 4 bases, with 6 bases between the two germline ends. The V gene's germline CDR1 is SNHLY and CDR2 FYNNEI. There are 11 residues in the CDR3. The CDR3 DNA reads as TGTGCCAGCAGTCTAAGATACGAGCAGTACTTC. It codes for CASSLRYEQYF. The full variable domain, completed using reference TRBV2 and TRBJ2-7, is EPEVTQTPSHQVTQMGQEVILRCVPISNHLYFYWYRQILGQKVEFLVSFYNNEISEKSEIFDDQFSVERPDGSNFTLKIRSTKLEDSAMYFCASSLRYEQYFGPGTRLTVT.

The chain uses TRBV7-9 and TRBJ2-1; D is uncertain. Looked up from germline, CDR1 is SEHNR and CDR2 is FQNEAQ (reference sequence). The CDR3 runs 16 residues. V was pared by 5 bases and J by 2 bases, with 16 bases between. DNA of the CDR3: TGTGCCAGCAGCATCCCGAGAGAACGGCCCTACAATGAGCAGTTCTTC. Amino acid sequence: CASSIPRERPYNEQFF.

V and J are TRBV4-1 and TRBJ2-1; D is ambiguous. Germline values: CDR1 MGHRA, CDR2 YSYEKL. Trimming removed 0 bases from V and 10 bases from J, with 13 bases in between. CDR3 length equals 14 residues. This chain's CDR3 is CASSQELGAREQFF. The CDR3 DNA reads as TGCGCCAGCAGCCAAGAGCTAGGTGCGAGGGAGCAGTTCTTC.

This chain connects TRBV10-2 to TRBJ2-7, with TRBD2 matching 8 bases. Germline CDR1 WSHSY, CDR2 SAAADI. The CDR3 runs 14 residues. Trimming removed 7 bases from V and 1 base from J; junction bases left unmatched: 6. CDR3 coding DNA: TGCGCCAGCATCAGGGCTAGCGGGTCCTACGAGCAGTACTTC. Its protein is CASIRASGSYEQYF.

This clone came up a few times. The J gene is TRBJ2-2, the V gene TRBV27; unclear D gene. V gave up 4 bases and J gave up 9 bases, with 21 bases separating them. Germline CDR1 and CDR2: MNHEY and SMNVEV (reference sequence). The CDR3 length is 16 residues. CDR3 amino acids: CASSSWASPRPRELFF. CDR3 sequence (DNA): TGTGCCAGCAGTTCTTGGGCCTCACCCCGACCAAGGGAGCTGTTTTTT.

The chain has TRBV5-4 and TRBJ2-1; D is unclear. This CDR3 is built from 14 residues. The V gene lost 4 bases and the J gene lost 6 bases, with 14 bases spanning the gap. Germline-derived CDR1 and CDR2 are SGHNT and YYREEE (reference sequence). The CDR3 DNA sequence: TGTGCCAGCAGCCCCTCGTTAGGGATCAATGAGCAGTTCTTC. It translates to CASSPSLGINEQFF.

The table lists this clone with a few counts. The chain couples TRBV11-2 to TRBJ2-2; the D is unclear. CDR3 length equals 14 residues. V was clipped by 4 bases and J by 7 bases, with 13 bases between them. CDR1 and CDR2 from the germline V gene are SGHAT and FQNNGV. CDR3 nucleotide sequence: TGTGCCAGCAGCTGGGAACGGGCCGTCGGGGAGCTGTTTTTT. This encodes CASSWERAVGELFF.

This rearrangement joins TRBV9 to TRBJ2-5; 12 nucleotides agree with TRBD2. CDR3 length: 19 amino acids. V was clipped by 0 bases and J by 2 bases; unmatched bases: 11. CDR1 and CDR2 (germline): SGDLS, YYNGEE. The CDR3 nucleotides read TGTGCCAGCAGCGTAGGACTAGCGGGGGCTGGGGGCACGCAAGAGACCCAGTACTTC. Translating gives CASSVGLAGAGGTQETQYF.

The V gene is TRBV4-1, the J gene TRBJ2-7; the D is unclear. This CDR3 region has 19 residues. V was cut by 1 base and J by 2 bases, with 24 bases left in between. CDR1 is MGHRA, CDR2 YSYEKL, per germline. The CDR3 DNA reads TGCGCCAGCAGCCAAGCCCCTCGGCACACACGAAACTATACCTACGAGCAGTACTTC. This translates into CASSQAPRHTRNYTYEQYF.

The chain recombines TRBV19 with TRBJ1-1; possible D gene TRBD1, 6 bases. V dropped 3 bases and J dropped 4 bases, with 18 bases sitting between them. Germline CDR1 reads LNHDA; CDR2 reads SQIVND (reference sequence). CDR3 size: 16 residues. Here the CDR3 DNA reads TGTGCCAGTAGTATTTCCCTGATGAGGGGGTCCACTGAAGCTTTCTTT. Its translation is CASSISLMRGSTEAFF.

The rearrangement joins TRBV27 to TRBJ1-4; no definite D call. Germline CDR1 MNHEY, CDR2 SMNVEV (reference sequence). The V end lost 8 bases, the J end lost 8 bases, and 15 bases lay between the germline ends. CDR3 length: 13 residues. Here the CDR3 reads CASALARREKLFF. The CDR3 DNA reads as TGTGCCAGCGCTCTTGCCCGGCGAGAAAAACTGTTTTTT.

The CDR3 nucleotides read TGTGCCTGGAGGGGCAGGGTCATCACTGAAGCTTTCTTT. It encodes CAWRGRVITEAFF. The V call is TRBV30, the J call TRBJ1-1; a possible D gene is TRBD1 (5 bases). CDR3 length equals 13 residues. V lost 3 bases to trimming and J lost 4 bases, with 12 bases between them. CDR1 and CDR2 from the germline V gene are GTSNPN and SVGIG (reference sequence).

The V and J genes are TRBV11-2 and TRBJ2-1; 9 bases match TRBD2. V was clipped by 0 bases and J by 4 bases; unmatched bases: 1. The CDR3 is 15 amino acids. CDR1 is SGHAT and CDR2 is FQNNGV in the germline V gene. The CDR3 here is CASSLEAGGYNEQFF. The CDR3 nucleotides read TGTGCCAGCAGCTTAGAGGCGGGAGGGTACAATGAGCAGTTCTTC.

The V call is TRBV28, the J call TRBJ2-7; D is unclear. Germline CDR1 reads MDHEN; CDR2 reads SYDVKM. V was cut by 5 bases and J by 2 bases, with 16 bases left in between. The CDR3 consists of 15 residues. CDR3 nucleotides: TGTGCCAGCAGTCTGTACAGCGAGGCTCCCTACGAGCAGTACTTC. Protein product: CASSLYSEAPYEQYF.

The chain recombines TRBV29-1 with TRBJ1-1; 8 bases are a match to TRBD1. Trimming cost V 5 bases and J 6 bases; bases outside gene matches: 8. Per germline, CDR1 SQVTM and CDR2 ANQGSEA. The length of the CDR3 is 13 residues. The CDR3 loop is CSVYRTGWAEAFF. Here the CDR3 DNA reads TGCAGCGTTTACCGGACAGGGTGGGCTGAAGCTTTCTTT.

The chain has TRBV6-1 and TRBJ2-7, with a weak D call TRBD2 (6 bases). Germline values: CDR1 MNHNS, CDR2 SASEGT. V gave up 3 bases and J gave up 0 bases, with 12 bases separating them. The CDR3 runs 15 residues. In DNA, the CDR3 is TGTGCCAGCAGTGATCGGGACTCGAGCTCCTACGAGCAGTACTTC. Translated: CASSDRDSSSYEQYF.

The V gene is TRBV5-1, the J gene TRBJ1-1; 7 bases line up with TRBD1. This CDR3 has 14 amino acids. V trimming: 1 base; J trimming: 10 bases; junction bases outside the gene matches: 10. CDR1 is SGHRS, CDR2 YFSETQ, per germline. The CDR3 is CASSLTEGAEGAFF. The CDR3 DNA sequence: TGCGCCAGCAGCTTGACAGAGGGGGCCGAGGGAGCTTTCTTT.

This clone appeared a few times. V is TRBV4-1 and J is TRBJ2-3, with TRBD2 matching 8 bases. The CDR3 contains 18 residues. CDR1 and CDR2 (germline): MGHRA, YSYEKL. V gave up 1 base and J gave up 5 bases; unmatched junction bases: 14. This chain's CDR3 is CASSQGRETGGPGDTQYF. Here the CDR3 DNA reads TGCGCCAGCAGCCAAGGAAGGGAAACGGGAGGGCCCGGAGATACGCAGTATTTT.

This clone has only a few counts. For the CDR3, the DNA is TGTGCCAGCAGTGTGAGGGGGGGAAGCTACGAGCAGTACTTC. Translating it yields CASSVRGGSYEQYF. The chain uses TRBV6-1 and TRBJ2-7; D possibly corresponds to TRBD2 (7 bases). The V and J ends lost 4 bases and 3 bases respectively, with 13 bases between them. The CDR3 is 14 residues long. Germline CDR1 MNHNS, CDR2 SASEGT.

The gene calls are TRBV30 and TRBJ2-2; a possible D gene is TRBD1 (6 bases). CDR3 length: 14 amino acids. Germline CDR1 reads GTSNPN; CDR2 reads SVGIG (reference sequence). The V gene lost 4 bases and the J gene lost 0 bases, with 9 bases spanning the gap. The CDR3 DNA reads TGTGCCTGGACGGGACACACGAACACCGGGGAGCTGTTTTTT. Translating gives CAWTGHTNTGELFF.

This clone was seen a single time. The same CDR3 also results from other DNA sequences found in this sample. The chain uses TRBV5-5 and TRBJ1-1; D not certain. This CDR3 is 13 amino acids long. Trimming pared 0 bases from V and 0 bases from J, leaving 3 bases between. In germline, CDR1 is SGHKS, CDR2 YYEKEE (reference sequence). The CDR3 nucleotides are TGTGCCAGCAGCTTGGGGGTGAACACTGAAGCTTTCTTT. It codes for CASSLGVNTEAFF.

The chain couples TRBV6-6 to TRBJ1-2; D is unresolved. The V and J ends lost 6 bases and 4 bases respectively, with 9 bases between them. CDR3 size: 12 residues. CDR1 is MNHNY, CDR2 SVGAGI, per germline (reference sequence). The CDR3 sequence: CASRETFYGYTF. The DNA of the CDR3 is TGTGCCAGCAGGGAGACCTTCTATGGCTACACCTTC.

The chain is built from TRBV1 and TRBJ1-2. TRBV1 is a documented pseudogene. The CDR3 has 14 amino acids. CDR3 region: CTSSRPGPNYGYTF. CDR3 nucleotides: TGCACCAGCAGCCGACCTGGACCTAACTATGGCTACACCTTC.